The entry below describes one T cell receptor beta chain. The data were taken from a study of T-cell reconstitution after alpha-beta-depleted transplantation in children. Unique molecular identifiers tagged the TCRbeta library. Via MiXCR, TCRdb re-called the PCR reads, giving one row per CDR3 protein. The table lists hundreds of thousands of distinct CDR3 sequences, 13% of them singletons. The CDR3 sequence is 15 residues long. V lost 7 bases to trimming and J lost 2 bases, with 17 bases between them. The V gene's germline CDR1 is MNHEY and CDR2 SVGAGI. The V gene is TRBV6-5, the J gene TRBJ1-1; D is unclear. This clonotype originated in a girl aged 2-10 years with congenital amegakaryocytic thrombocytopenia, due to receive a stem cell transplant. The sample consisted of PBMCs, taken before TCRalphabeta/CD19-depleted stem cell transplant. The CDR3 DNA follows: TGTGCCAGCACAGTACCCCGGGTCTTCAACACTGAAGCTTTCTTT. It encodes CASTVPRVFNTEAFF.